These 3 T cell receptor beta chains originate from one sample sequenced in a study of cytomegalovirus exposure and HLA in healthy donors. Primers included in the PCR were 60 Vbeta and 13 Jbeta primers. Produced via immunoSEQ multiplex PCR; TCRdb's table is partial and in-frame only. The sample has some 85,000 clones; over 60% are singletons. What was sequenced was PBMCs. The source of these receptors is a middle-aged woman in good health and CMV-seropositive.

This clone was observed a single time. The rearrangement uses TRBV18 and TRBJ2-1; 7 positions agree with TRBD2. V lost 3 bases and J lost 1; bases outside the gene matches: 6. Per germline, CDR1 KGHSH and CDR2 LQKENI. This CDR3 has 16 amino acids. The DNA for the CDR3 is TGTGCCAGCTCACCGCCGGGACTAACTTCCTACAATGAGCAGTTCTTC. Protein product: CASSPPGLTSYNEQFF. The variable domain in full, completed from reference TRBV18 and TRBJ2-1, reads NAGVMQNPRHLVRRRGQEARLRCSPMKGHSHVYWYRQLPEEGLKFMVYLQKENIIDESGMPKERFSAEFPKEGPSILRIQQVVRGDSAAYFCASSPPGLTSYNEQFFGPGTRLTVL.

This clone was counted a single time. The chain joins TRBV7-2 to TRBJ2-1; TRBD1 might be the D (5 bases). This CDR3 is 14 amino acids long. Germline CDR1 and CDR2: SGHTA and FQGNSA. V dropped 6 bases and J dropped 10 bases, with 19 bases sitting between them. The CDR3 DNA reads TGTGCCAGCAGTCTGTGGCAGGGCAAAGGGGAGCAGTTCTTC. It yields the protein CASSLWQGKGEQFF.

The chain couples TRBV28 to TRBJ2-1, with 8 nucleotides matching TRBD2. V lost 3 bases and J lost 11; bases outside the gene matches: 6. Germline CDR1 and CDR2: MDHEN and SYDVKM. CDR3 length equals 13 residues. CDR3 DNA: TGTGCCAGCAGTTTTGGTCTAGCGGGTAAGCAGTTCTTC. It is translated as CASSFGLAGKQFF.